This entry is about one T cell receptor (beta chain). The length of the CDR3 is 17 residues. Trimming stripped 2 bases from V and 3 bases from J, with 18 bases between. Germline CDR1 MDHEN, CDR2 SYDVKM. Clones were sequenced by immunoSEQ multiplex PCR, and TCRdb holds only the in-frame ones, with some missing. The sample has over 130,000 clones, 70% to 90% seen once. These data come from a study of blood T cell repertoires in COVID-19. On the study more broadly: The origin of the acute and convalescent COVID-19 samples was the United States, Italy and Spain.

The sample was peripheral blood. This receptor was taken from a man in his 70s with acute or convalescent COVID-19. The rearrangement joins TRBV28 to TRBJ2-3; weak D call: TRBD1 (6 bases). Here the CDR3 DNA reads TGTGCCAGCAGTTTAGGTATAGGGACAATGGCTACAGATACGCAGTATTTT. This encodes CASSLGIGTMATDTQYF.